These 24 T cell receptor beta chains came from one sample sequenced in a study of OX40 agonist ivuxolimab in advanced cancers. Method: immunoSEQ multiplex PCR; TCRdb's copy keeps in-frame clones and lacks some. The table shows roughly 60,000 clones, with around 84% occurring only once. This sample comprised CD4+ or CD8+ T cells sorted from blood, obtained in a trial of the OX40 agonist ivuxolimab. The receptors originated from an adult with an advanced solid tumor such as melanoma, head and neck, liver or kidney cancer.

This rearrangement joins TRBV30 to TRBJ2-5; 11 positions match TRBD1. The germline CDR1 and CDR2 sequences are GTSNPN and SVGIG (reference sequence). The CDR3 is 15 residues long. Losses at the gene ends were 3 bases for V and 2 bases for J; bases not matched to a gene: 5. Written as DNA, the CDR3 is TGTGCCTGGAGCCCGGGACAGGGGGTTCAAGAGACCCAGTACTTC. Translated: CAWSPGQGVQETQYF.

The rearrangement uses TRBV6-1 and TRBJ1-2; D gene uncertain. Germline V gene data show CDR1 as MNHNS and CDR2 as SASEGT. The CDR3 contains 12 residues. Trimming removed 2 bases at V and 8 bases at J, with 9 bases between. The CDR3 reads CASSEPEVGYTF. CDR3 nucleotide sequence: TGTGCCAGCAGTGAACCGGAAGTAGGCTACACCTTC.

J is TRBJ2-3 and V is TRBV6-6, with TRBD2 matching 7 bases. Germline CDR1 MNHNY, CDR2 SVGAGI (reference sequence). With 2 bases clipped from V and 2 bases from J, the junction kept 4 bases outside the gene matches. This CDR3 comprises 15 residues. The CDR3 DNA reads TGTGCCAGCAGTTACCGAGCGGGAACCACAGATACGCAGTATTTT. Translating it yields CASSYRAGTTDTQYF.

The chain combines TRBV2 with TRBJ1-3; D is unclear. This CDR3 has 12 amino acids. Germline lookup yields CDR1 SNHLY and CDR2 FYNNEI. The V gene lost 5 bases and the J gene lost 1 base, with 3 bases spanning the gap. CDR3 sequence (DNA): TGTGCCAGCAGTCCATCTGGAAACACCATATATTTT. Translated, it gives CASSPSGNTIYF. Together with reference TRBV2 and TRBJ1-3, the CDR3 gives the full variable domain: EPEVTQTPSHQVTQMGQEVILRCVPISNHLYFYWYRQILGQKVEFLVSFYNNEISEKSEIFDDQFSVERPDGSNFTLKIRSTKLEDSAMYFCASSPSGNTIYFGEGSWLTVV.

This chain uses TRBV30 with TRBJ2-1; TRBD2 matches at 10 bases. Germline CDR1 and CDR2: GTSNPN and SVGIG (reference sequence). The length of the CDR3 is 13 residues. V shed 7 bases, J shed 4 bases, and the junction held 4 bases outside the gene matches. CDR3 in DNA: TGTGCCTATACTAGCGGGGTTTACAATGAGCAGTTCTTC. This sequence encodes CAYTSGVYNEQFF.

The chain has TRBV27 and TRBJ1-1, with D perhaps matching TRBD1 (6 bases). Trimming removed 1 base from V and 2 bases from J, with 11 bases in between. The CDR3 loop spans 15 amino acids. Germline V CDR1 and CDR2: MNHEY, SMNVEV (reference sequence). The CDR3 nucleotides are TGTGCCAGCAGTTTATGGGGGACAACCAACACTGAAGCTTTCTTT. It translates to CASSLWGTTNTEAFF.

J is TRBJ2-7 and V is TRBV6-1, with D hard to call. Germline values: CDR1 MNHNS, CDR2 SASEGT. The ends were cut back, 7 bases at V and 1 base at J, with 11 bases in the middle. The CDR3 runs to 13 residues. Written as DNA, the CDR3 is TGTGCCAGCACTCCACCCACTTCCTACGAGCAGTACTTC. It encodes CASTPPTSYEQYF.

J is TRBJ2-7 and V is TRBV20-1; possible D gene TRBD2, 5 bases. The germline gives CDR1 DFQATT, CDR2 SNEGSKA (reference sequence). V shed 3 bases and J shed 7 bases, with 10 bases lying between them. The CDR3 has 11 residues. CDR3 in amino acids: CSASLAYEQYF. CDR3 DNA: TGCAGTGCTAGCCTAGCATATGAGCAGTACTTC.

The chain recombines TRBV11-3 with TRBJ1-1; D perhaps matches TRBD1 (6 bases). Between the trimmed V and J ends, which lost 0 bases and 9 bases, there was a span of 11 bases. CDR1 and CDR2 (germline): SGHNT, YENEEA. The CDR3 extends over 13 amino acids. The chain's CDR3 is CASSLEKQGKAFF. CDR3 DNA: TGTGCCAGCAGCTTAGAGAAACAGGGTAAAGCTTTCTTT.

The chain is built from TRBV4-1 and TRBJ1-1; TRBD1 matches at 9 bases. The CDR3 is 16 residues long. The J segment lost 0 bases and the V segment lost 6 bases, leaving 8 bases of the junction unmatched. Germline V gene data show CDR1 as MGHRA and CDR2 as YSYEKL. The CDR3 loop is CASRRPGTGMNTEAFF. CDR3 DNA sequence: TGCGCCAGCAGACGTCCCGGGACAGGGATGAACACTGAAGCTTTCTTT.

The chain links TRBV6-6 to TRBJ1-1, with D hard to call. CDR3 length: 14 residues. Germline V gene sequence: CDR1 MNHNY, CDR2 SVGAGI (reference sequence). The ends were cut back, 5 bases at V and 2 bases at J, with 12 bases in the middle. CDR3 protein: CASSPERVNTEAFF. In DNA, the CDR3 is TGTGCCAGCAGTCCCGAGAGAGTTAACACTGAAGCTTTCTTT.

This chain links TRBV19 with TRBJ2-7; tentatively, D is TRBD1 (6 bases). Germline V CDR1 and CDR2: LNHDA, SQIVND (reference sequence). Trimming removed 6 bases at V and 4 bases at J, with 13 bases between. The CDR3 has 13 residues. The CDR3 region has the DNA TGTGCCAGTAGACAAACTACAGGGTACGAGCAGTACTTC. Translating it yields CASRQTTGYEQYF.

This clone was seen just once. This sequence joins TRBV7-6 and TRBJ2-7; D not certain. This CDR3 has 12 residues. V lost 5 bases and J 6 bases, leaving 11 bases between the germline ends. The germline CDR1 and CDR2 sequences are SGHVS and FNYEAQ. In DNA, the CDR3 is TGTGCCAGCAGCCCCTACCTGGGCGAGCAGTACTTC. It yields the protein CASSPYLGEQYF.

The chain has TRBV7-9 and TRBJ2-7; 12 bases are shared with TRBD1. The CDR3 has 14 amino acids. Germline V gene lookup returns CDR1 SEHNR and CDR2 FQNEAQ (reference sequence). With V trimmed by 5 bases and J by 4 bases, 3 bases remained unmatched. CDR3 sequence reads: CASSMGQGAYEQYF. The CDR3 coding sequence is TGTGCCAGCAGCATGGGACAGGGGGCTTACGAGCAGTACTTC.

The CDR3 DNA reads TGTGCCAGCTCACAGGGGACAGATACGCAGTATTTT. This translates into CASSQGTDTQYF. The chain carries TRBV18 and TRBJ2-3; perhaps TRBD1 as D (5 bases). Germline V lookup: CDR1 KGHSH, CDR2 LQKENI. With 4 bases removed from V and 3 bases from J, the gap between germline ends came to 5 bases. The CDR3 spans 12 residues. The full variable domain, with the rest looked up from reference TRBV18 and TRBJ2-3, is NAGVMQNPRHLVRRRGQEARLRCSPMKGHSHVYWYRQLPEEGLKFMVYLQKENIIDESGMPKERFSAEFPKEGPSILRIQQVVRGDSAAYFCASSQGTDTQYFGPGTRLTVL.

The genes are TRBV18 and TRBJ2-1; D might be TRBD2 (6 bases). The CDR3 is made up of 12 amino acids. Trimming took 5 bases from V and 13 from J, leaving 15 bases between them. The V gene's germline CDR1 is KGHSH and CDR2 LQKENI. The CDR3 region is CASSTTSPVQFF. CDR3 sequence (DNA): TGTGCCAGCTCAACGACTAGTCCGGTCCAGTTCTTC.

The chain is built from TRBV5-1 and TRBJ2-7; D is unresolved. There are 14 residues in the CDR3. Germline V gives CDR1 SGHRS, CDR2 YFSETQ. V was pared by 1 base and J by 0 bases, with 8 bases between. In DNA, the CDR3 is TGCGCCAGCAGCTTGCAGGCTAGCTCCTACGAGCAGTACTTC. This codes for CASSLQASSYEQYF.

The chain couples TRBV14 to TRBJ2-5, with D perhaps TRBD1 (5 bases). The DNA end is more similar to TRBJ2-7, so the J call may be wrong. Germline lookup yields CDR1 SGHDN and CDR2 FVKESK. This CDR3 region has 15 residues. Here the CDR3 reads CASSRYGQGFDEQYF. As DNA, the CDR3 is TGTGCCAGCAGCCGCTACGGGCAGGGATTCGACGAGCAGTACTTC.

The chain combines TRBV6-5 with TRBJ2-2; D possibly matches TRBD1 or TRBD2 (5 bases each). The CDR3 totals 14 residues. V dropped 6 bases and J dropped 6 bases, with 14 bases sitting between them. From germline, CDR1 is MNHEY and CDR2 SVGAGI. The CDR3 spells CASRTRGDSGELFF. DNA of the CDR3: TGTGCCAGCAGGACAAGAGGGGATTCCGGGGAGCTGTTTTTT.

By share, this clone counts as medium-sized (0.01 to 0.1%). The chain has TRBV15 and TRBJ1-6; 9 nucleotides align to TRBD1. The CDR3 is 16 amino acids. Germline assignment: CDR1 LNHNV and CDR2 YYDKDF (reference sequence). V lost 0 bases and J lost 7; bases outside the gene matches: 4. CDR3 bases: TGTGCCACCAGCAGAGACGGACAGGGGAGAAATTCACCCCTCCACTTT. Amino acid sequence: CATSRDGQGRNSPLHF.

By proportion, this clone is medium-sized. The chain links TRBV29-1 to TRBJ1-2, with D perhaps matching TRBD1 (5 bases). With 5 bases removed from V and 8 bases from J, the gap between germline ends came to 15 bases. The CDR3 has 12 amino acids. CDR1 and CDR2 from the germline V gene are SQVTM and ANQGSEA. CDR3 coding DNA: TGCAGCGTTAGGGATTCGGGGGAAGGCTACACCTTC. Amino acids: CSVRDSGEGYTF.

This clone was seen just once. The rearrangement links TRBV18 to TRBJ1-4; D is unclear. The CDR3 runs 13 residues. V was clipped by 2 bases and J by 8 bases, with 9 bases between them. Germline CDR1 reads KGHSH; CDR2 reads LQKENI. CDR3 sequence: CASSPGWEEKLFF. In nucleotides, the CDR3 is TGTGCCAGCTCACCAGGGTGGGAGGAAAAACTGTTTTTT.

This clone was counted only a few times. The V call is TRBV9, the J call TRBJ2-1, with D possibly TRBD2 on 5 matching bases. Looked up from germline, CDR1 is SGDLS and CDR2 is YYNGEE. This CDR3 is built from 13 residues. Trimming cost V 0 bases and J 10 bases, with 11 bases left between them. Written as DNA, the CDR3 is TGTGCCAGCAGCGTAGAAACTGGCGGGGAGCAGTTCTTC. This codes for CASSVETGGEQFF.

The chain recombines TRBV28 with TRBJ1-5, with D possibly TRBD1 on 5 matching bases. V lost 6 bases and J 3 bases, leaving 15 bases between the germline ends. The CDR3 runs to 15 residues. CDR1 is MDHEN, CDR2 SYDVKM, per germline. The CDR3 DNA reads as TGTGCCAGCAGCCTACCGGACATTCTCAATCAGCCCCAGCATTTT. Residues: CASSLPDILNQPQHF.